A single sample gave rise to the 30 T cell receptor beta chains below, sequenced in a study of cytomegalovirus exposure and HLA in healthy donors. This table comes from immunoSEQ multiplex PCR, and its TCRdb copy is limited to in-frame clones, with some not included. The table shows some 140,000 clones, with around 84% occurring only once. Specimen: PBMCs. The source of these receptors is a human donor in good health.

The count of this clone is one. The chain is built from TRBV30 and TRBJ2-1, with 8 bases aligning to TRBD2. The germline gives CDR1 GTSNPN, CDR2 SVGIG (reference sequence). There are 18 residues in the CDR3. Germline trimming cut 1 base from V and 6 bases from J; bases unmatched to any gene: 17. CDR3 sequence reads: CAWSAPLGLSGGANEQFF. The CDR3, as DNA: TGTGCCTGGAGTGCCCCCCTGGGGTTATCGGGGGGGGCCAATGAGCAGTTCTTC.

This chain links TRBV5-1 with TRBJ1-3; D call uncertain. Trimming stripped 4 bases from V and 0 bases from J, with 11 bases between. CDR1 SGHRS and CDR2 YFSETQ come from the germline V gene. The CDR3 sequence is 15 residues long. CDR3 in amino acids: CASSPFLDSGNTIYF. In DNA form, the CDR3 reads TGCGCCAGCAGCCCCTTTTTAGACTCTGGAAACACCATATATTTT.

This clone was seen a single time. CDR3 DNA: TGTGCCAGCAGGAGGCCAGCAGAGACCCAGTACTTC. This gives the protein CASRRPAETQYF. The chain employs TRBV2 and TRBJ2-5, with D unclear. With 6 bases removed from V and 4 bases from J, the gap between germline ends came to 9 bases. The CDR3 consists of 12 residues. Germline V gene sequence: CDR1 SNHLY, CDR2 FYNNEI.

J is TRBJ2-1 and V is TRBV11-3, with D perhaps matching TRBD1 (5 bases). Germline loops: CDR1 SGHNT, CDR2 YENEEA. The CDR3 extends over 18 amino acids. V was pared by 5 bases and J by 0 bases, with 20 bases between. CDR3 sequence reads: CASSPGLGVKGSYNEQFF. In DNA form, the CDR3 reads TGTGCCAGCAGCCCTGGGCTAGGGGTGAAGGGCTCCTACAATGAGCAGTTCTTC.

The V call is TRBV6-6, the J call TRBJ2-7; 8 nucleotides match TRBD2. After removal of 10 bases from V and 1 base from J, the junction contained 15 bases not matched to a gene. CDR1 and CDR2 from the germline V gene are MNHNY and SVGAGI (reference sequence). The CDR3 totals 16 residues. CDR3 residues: CATTPTRPGGSYEQYF. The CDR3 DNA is TGTGCCACCACCCCTACCCGCCCGGGGGGGTCCTACGAGCAGTACTTC.

The CDR3 DNA reads TGTGCCAGCAGCTTGGATCAGGGATCTACCTATGGCTACACCTTC. It yields the protein CASSLDQGSTYGYTF. The J gene is TRBJ1-2, the V gene TRBV5-4, with D maybe TRBD1 (5 bases). CDR3 length equals 15 residues. Germline CDR1 SGHNT, CDR2 YYREEE (reference sequence). V dropped 0 bases and J dropped 4 bases, with 13 bases sitting between them. Complete variable domain (other parts from reference TRBV5-4 and TRBJ1-2): ETGVTQSPTHLIKTRGQQVTLRCSSQSGHNTVSWYQQALGQGPQFIFQYYREEENGRGNFPPRFSGLQFPNYSSELNVNALELDDSALYLCASSLDQGSTYGYTFGSGTRLTVV.

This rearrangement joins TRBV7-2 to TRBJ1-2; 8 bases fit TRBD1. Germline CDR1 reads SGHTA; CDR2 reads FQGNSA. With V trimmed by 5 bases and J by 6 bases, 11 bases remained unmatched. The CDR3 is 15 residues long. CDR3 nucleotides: TGTGCCAGCAGCACTATGACAGGGGTGTTTGATGGCTACACCTTC. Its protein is CASSTMTGVFDGYTF.

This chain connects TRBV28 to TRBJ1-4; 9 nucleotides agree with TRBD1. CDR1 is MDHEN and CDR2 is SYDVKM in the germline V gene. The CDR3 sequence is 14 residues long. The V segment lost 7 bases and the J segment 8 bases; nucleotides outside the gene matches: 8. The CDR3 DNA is TGTGCCAGCAAGGGGACAGGGCCTGGAGAAAAACTGTTTTTT. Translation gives CASKGTGPGEKLFF.

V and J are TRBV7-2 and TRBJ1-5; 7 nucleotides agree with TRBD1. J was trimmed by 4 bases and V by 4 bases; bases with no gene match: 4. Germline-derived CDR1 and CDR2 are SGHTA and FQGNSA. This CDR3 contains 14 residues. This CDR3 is CASSSGQPNQPQHF. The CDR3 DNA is TGTGCCAGCAGCTCGGGACAGCCAAATCAGCCCCAGCATTTT.

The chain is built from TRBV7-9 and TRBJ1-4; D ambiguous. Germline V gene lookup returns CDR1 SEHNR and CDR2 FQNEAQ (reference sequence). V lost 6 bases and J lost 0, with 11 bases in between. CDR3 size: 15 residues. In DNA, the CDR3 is TGTGCCAGCAGTTCTGACTGGACAACTAATGAAAAACTGTTTTTT. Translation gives CASSSDWTTNEKLFF.

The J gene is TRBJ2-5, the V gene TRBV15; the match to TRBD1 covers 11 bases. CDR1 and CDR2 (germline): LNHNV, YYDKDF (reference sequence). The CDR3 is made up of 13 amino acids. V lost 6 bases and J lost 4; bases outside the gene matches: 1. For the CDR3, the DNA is TGTGCCACCAGTGGGACAGGGGGAGAGACCCAGTACTTC. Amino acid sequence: CATSGTGGETQYF.

CDR3 amino acids: CASSVQGGSTEAFF. The CDR3 DNA follows: TGCGCCAGCAGCGTACAGGGGGGGAGCACTGAAGCTTTCTTT. The V call is TRBV5-1, the J call TRBJ1-1; 8 bases line up with TRBD1. With 4 bases clipped from V and 4 bases from J, the junction kept 6 bases outside the gene matches. Germline V CDR1 and CDR2: SGHRS, YFSETQ. CDR3 length: 14 residues. Full variable domain (outside the CDR3, taken from reference TRBV5-1 and TRBJ1-1): KAGVTQTPRYLIKTRGQQVTLSCSPISGHRSVSWYQQTPGQGLQFLFEYFSETQRNKGNFPGRFSGRQFSNSRSEMNVSTLELGDSALYLCASSVQGGSTEAFFGQGTRLTVV.

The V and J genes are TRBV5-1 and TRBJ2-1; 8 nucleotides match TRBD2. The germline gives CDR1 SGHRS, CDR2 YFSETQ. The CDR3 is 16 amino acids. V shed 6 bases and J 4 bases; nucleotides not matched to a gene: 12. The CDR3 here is CASTVDGGAKYNEQFF. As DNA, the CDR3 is TGCGCCAGCACGGTGGACGGGGGGGCCAAATACAATGAGCAGTTCTTC.

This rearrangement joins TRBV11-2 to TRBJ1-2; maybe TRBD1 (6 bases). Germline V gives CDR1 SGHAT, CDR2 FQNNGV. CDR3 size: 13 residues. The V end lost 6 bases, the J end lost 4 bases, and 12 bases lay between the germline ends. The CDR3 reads CASRRTGFYGYTF. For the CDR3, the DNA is TGTGCCAGCAGGCGAACAGGGTTCTATGGCTACACCTTC. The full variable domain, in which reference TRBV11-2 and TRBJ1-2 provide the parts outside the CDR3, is EAGVAQSPRYKIIEKRQSVAFWCNPISGHATLYWYQQILGQGPKLLIQFQNNGVVDDSQLPKDRFSAERLKGVDSTLKIQPAKLEDSAVYLCASRRTGFYGYTFGSGTRLTVV.

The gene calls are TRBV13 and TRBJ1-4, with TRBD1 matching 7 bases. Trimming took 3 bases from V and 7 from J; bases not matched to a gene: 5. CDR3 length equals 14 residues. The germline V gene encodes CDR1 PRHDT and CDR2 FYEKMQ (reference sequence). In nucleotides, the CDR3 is TGTGCCAGCAGCTTCAGGGGGTCGAGTGAAAAACTGTTTTTT. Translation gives CASSFRGSSEKLFF. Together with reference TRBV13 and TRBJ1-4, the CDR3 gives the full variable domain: AAGVIQSPRHLIKEKRETATLKCYPIPRHDTVYWYQQGPGQDPQFLISFYEKMQSDKGSIPDRFSAQQFSDYHSELNMSSLELGDSALYFCASSFRGSSEKLFFGSGTQLSVL.

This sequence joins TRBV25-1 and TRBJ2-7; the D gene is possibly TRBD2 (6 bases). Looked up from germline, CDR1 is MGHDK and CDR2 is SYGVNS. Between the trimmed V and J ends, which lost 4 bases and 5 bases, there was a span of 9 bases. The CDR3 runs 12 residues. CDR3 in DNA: TGTGCCAGCAGTGGTAGCGGTGACGAGCAGTACTTC. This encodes CASSGSGDEQYF.

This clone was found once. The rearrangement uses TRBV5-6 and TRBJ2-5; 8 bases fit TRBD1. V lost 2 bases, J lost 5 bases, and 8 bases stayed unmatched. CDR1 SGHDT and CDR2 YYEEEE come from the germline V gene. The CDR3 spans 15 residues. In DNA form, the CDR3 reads TGTGCCAGCAGCTTCCCGGGACAGGTCGGGGAGACCCAGTACTTC. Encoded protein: CASSFPGQVGETQYF.

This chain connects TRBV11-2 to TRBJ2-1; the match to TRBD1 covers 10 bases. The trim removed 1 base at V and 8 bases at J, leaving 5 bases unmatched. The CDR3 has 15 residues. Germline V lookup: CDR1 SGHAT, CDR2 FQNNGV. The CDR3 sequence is CASSLVGTGAHEQFF. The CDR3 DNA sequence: TGTGCCAGCAGCTTAGTAGGGACAGGGGCCCATGAGCAGTTCTTC.

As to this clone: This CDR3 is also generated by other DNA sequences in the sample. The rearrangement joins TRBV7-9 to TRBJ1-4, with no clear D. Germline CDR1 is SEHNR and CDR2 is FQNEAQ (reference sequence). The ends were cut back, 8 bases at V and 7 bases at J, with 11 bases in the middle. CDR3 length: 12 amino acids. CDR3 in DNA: TGTGCCAGCGGAAATCGGGGTGAAAAACTGTTTTTT. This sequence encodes CASGNRGEKLFF.

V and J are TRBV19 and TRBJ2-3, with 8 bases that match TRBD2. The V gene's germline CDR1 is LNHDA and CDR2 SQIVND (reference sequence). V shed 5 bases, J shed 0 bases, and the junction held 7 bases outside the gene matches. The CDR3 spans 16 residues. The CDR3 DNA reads TGTGCCAGTAGTCCACTAGCGGTCCCTAGCACAGATACGCAGTATTTT. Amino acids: CASSPLAVPSTDTQYF.

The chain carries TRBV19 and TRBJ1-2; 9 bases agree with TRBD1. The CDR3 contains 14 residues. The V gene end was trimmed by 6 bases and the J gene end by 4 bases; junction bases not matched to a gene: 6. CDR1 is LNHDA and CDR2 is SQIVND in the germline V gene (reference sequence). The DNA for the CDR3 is TGTGCCAGTAGAGAACAGGGGGCGGGCTATGGCTACACCTTC. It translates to CASREQGAGYGYTF.

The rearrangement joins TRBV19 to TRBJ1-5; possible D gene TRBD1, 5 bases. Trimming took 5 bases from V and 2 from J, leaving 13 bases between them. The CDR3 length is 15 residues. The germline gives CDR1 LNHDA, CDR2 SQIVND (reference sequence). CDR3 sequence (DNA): TGTGCCAGTAGTGGCTCGGTAGGGGGCAATCAGCCCCAGCATTTT. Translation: CASSGSVGGNQPQHF.

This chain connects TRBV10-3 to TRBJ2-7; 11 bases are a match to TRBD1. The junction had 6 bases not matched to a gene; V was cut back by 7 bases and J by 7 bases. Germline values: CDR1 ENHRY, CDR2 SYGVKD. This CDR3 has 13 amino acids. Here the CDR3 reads CAIKGQGANEQYF. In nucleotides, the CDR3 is TGTGCCATCAAAGGACAGGGGGCCAATGAGCAGTACTTC.

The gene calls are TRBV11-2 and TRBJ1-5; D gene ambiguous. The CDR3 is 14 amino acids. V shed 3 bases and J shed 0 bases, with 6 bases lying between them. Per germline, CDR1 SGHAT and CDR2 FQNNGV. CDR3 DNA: TGTGCCAGCAGCTTGAGGGATAGCAATCAGCCCCAGCATTTT. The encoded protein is CASSLRDSNQPQHF.

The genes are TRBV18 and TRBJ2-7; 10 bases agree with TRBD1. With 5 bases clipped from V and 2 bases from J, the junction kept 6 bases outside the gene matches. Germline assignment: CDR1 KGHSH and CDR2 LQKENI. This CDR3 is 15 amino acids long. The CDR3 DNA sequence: TGTGCCAGCTCAGAGGGAGGGACAGGGGCCTACGAGCAGTACTTC. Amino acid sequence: CASSEGGTGAYEQYF.

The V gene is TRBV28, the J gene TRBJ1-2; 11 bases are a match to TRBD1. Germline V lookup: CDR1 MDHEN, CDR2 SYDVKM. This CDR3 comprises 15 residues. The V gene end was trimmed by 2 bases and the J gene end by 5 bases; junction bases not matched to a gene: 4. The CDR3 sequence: CASSLGQGARYGYTF. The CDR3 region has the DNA TGTGCCAGCAGTTTAGGACAGGGGGCGCGGTATGGCTACACCTTC.

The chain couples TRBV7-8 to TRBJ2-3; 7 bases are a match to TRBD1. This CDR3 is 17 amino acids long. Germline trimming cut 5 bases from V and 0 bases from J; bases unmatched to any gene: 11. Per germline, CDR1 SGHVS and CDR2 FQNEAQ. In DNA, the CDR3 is TGTGCCAGCAGCCCCCGTGGAACAGGGGTCAGCACAGATACGCAGTATTTT. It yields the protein CASSPRGTGVSTDTQYF.

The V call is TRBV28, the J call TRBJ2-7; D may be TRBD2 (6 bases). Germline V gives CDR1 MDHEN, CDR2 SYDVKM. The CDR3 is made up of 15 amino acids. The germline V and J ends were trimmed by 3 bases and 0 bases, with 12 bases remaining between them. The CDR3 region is CASSLGGVSSYEQYF. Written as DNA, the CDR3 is TGTGCCAGCAGTTTGGGAGGTGTTAGCTCCTACGAGCAGTACTTC.

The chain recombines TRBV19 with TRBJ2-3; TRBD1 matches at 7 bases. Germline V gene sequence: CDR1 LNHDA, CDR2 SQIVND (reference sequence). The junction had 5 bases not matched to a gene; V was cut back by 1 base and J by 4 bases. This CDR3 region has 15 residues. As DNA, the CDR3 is TGTGCCAGTAGTATAGGGGACAGTACAGCAGATACGCAGTATTTT. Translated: CASSIGDSTADTQYF.

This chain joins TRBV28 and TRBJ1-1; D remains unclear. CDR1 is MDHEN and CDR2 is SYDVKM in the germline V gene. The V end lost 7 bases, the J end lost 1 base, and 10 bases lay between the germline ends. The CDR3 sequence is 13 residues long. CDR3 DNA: TGTGCCAGCAATCCGGGAGGGAACACTGAAGCTTTCTTT. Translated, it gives CASNPGGNTEAFF. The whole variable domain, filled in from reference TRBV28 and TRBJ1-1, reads DVKVTQSSRYLVKRTGEKVFLECVQDMDHENMFWYRQDPGLGLRLIYFSYDVKMKEKGDIPEGYSVSREKKERFSLILESASTNQTSMYLCASNPGGNTEAFFGQGTRLTVV.